This TCR beta chain was observed in a study of CD8+CD57+ T cells in acquired aplastic anemia. Study details: Quantities of DNA derived from sorted CD4+ and CD8+ cells averaged roughly 3.4 ug. Study conclusions and caveats: Between patients and controls, approximately 29 CD8+ CDR3 sequences were found in common. CD8+ Simpson's diversity in patients was not significantly different from that in controls.

Looked up from germline, CDR1 is LGHDT and CDR2 is YNNKEL (reference sequence). The CDR3 runs 11 residues. V lost 2 bases to trimming and J lost 12 bases, with 8 bases between them. For CDR3 and TCR beta VDJ profiling, genomic DNA was the template used. Using its own MiXCR run on the reads, TCRdb lists one record per CDR3 protein. The repertoire has about 160,000 distinct CDR3 sequences, roughly 45% of them found once; the top ten carry around 0.96%. About this clonotype: Antigen: not known.

The V call is TRBV3-1, the J call TRBJ2-1; D is undetermined. The receptor's source is a human donor in good health. The sequenced sample was sorted CD4+, CD8+, or CD8+CD57+ T cells (not recorded which) from PBMCs. Here the CDR3 reads CASSQSKSQFF. Written as DNA, the CDR3 is TGTGCCAGCAGCCAATCGAAATCGCAGTTCTTC.